The 26 T cell receptor beta chains below come from one sample, sequenced in a study of beta chain features in type 1 diabetes. Every bit of the isolated RNA underwent reverse transcription, so sequencing read expressed TCRB transcripts. The method was immunoSEQ multiplex PCR; TCRdb's version includes in-frame clones alone and lacks a portion of them. The sample records about 230,000 clones, 9.6% being singletons. Sequencing was done on a sample of naive CD4+ T cells from blood. Source of these receptors: a woman younger than 35 in good health.

The chain links TRBV30 to TRBJ1-2; a possible D gene is TRBD1 (6 bases). With 4 bases removed from V and 4 bases from J, the gap between germline ends came to 13 bases. CDR1 GTSNPN and CDR2 SVGIG come from the germline V gene (reference sequence). The CDR3 sequence is 13 residues long. This CDR3 reads CAWNLQGFYGYTF. CDR3 bases: TGTGCCTGGAACCTACAGGGCTTCTATGGCTACACCTTC.

V gene TRBV6-1 combines with J gene TRBJ2-7; D is unresolved. The CDR3 sequence is 12 residues long. CDR1 is MNHNS and CDR2 is SASEGT in the germline V gene. Deletions cut 9 bases from V and 0 bases from J, with 9 bases between. The CDR3 nucleotides are TGTGCCAGTGACTTAGACTCCTACGAGCAGTACTTC. Translating it yields CASDLDSYEQYF.

The V call is TRBV28, the J call TRBJ1-5, with TRBD1 matching 8 bases. The V gene's germline CDR1 is MDHEN and CDR2 SYDVKM. Trimming removed 10 bases from V and 6 bases from J; junction bases left unmatched: 17. This CDR3 comprises 16 residues. CDR3 DNA: TGTGCCACCGGTAAGCCGGGACAGGTCTTTAGTCAGCCCCAGCATTTT. Its protein product is CATGKPGQVFSQPQHF.

In the case of this clone: Compared with germline, one end of the junction differs, possibly owing to a read error. The V gene is TRBV30, the J gene TRBJ2-1, with TRBD1 matching 8 bases. The length of the CDR3 is 12 residues. Germline values: CDR1 GTSNPN, CDR2 SVGIG (reference sequence). The CDR3 sequence: CAWTPRGQGRVF. DNA for the CDR3: TGTGCCTGGACACCCCGTGGACAGGGAAGAGTCTTC.

The chain couples TRBV5-6 to TRBJ2-7; no firm D call. V lost 4 bases and J lost 2, with 19 bases in between. The germline V gene encodes CDR1 SGHDT and CDR2 YYEEEE. The CDR3 covers 16 residues. In DNA, the CDR3 is TGTGCCAGCAGCCCTGGCGGCGTAAATCGGGCCTACGAGCAGTACTTC. This codes for CASSPGGVNRAYEQYF.

This chain joins TRBV5-1 and TRBJ2-1; tentative D call: TRBD1 (5 bases). CDR1 SGHRS and CDR2 YFSETQ come from the germline V gene. CDR3 size: 16 residues. Trimming shortened V by 0 bases and J by 4 bases, and 14 bases separated the two germline ends. Here the CDR3 reads CASSLAEGARYNEQFF. As DNA, the CDR3 is TGCGCCAGCAGCTTGGCCGAAGGGGCTCGGTACAATGAGCAGTTCTTC.

The rearrangement joins TRBV19 to TRBJ2-2; 8 bases map to TRBD1. The CDR3 spans 15 residues. Germline values: CDR1 LNHDA, CDR2 SQIVND (reference sequence). V lost 7 bases and J lost 1; bases outside the gene matches: 5. The CDR3 sequence: CASTPGQGNTGELFF. The CDR3 DNA reads as TGTGCCAGTACCCCCGGACAGGGGAACACCGGGGAGCTGTTTTTT.

This clone has only a few counts. At one end the junction does not follow the germline gene, possibly because of a read error. The rearrangement links TRBV30 to TRBJ1-4; 7 nucleotides agree with TRBD1. The CDR3 length is 11 residues. Germline CDR1 reads GTSNPN; CDR2 reads SVGIG (reference sequence). The CDR3 DNA reads TGTGCCTGGTTCCATGCTGACAGGGCGATCTTT. Its translation: CAWFHADRAIF.

This clone occurred a few times. The rearrangement joins TRBV7-8 to TRBJ2-1; 11 positions match TRBD2. Germline CDR1 is SGHVS and CDR2 is FQNEAQ. The CDR3 is 16 residues long. J lost 4 bases, V lost 5 bases, and 7 bases had no gene match. The CDR3 loop reads CASSPRTSGGYNEQFF. CDR3 DNA sequence: TGTGCCAGCAGCCCGCGTACTAGCGGGGGATACAATGAGCAGTTCTTC.

This rearrangement joins TRBV30 to TRBJ2-7; D not resolved. The CDR3 runs to 16 residues. Trimming took 1 base from V and 2 from J, leaving 18 bases between them. Germline CDR1 is GTSNPN and CDR2 is SVGIG (reference sequence). DNA for the CDR3: TGTGCCTGGAGTGCCCGGCGGTCGGCAGCCGCCTACGAGCAGTACTTC. Its protein product is CAWSARRSAAAYEQYF.

V and J are TRBV5-1 and TRBJ1-1; D is possibly TRBD1 (5 bases). Trimming took 0 bases from V and 2 from J, leaving 8 bases between them. The CDR3 consists of 14 residues. Per germline, CDR1 SGHRS and CDR2 YFSETQ. CDR3 in amino acids: CASSLVRGNTEAFF. CDR3 in DNA: TGCGCCAGCAGCTTGGTTAGGGGAAACACTGAAGCTTTCTTT.

This clone was recorded at least ten times. The chain has TRBV29-1 and TRBJ2-7; 9 nucleotides align to TRBD2. Germline CDR1 is SQVTM and CDR2 is ANQGSEA. The CDR3 loop spans 13 amino acids. Germline trimming cut 6 bases from V and 4 bases from J; bases unmatched to any gene: 7. The CDR3 region has the DNA TGCAGCGTAGCTGGCGGGGGGGCTTACGAGCAGTACTTC. Protein sequence: CSVAGGGAYEQYF.

V usage is TRBV30 and J usage is TRBJ2-7; the D gene is possibly TRBD1 (5 bases). The germline V gene encodes CDR1 GTSNPN and CDR2 SVGIG (reference sequence). This CDR3 has 13 residues. V gave up 2 bases and J gave up 2 bases, with 10 bases separating them. The CDR3 region is CAWSLAGTYEQYF. The CDR3 DNA follows: TGTGCCTGGAGTTTGGCAGGGACCTACGAGCAGTACTTC.

The sample holds a few counts of this clone. The chain couples TRBV14 to TRBJ1-1; D unresolved. Trimming took off 0 bases at V and 1 base at J, with 3 bases between the two ends. CDR3 length: 13 amino acids. Germline loops: CDR1 SGHDN, CDR2 FVKESK. The CDR3 is CASSQDGNTEAFF. As DNA, the CDR3 is TGTGCCAGCAGCCAAGACGGGAACACTGAAGCTTTCTTT. The entire variable domain, with the rest obtained from reference TRBV14 and TRBJ1-1, is as follows: EAGVTQFPSHSVIEKGQTVTLRCDPISGHDNLYWYRRVMGKEIKFLLHFVKESKQDESGMPNNRFLAERTGGTYSTLKVQPAELEDSGVYFCASSQDGNTEAFFGQGTRLTVV.

The CDR3 region is CASSLSRGAGQEIAKNIQYF. The DNA of the CDR3 is TGTGCCAGCAGCTTATCTCGTGGGGCCGGGCAGGAAATAGCCAAAAACATTCAGTACTTC. The chain has TRBV7-8 and TRBJ2-4; D is perhaps TRBD1 (5 bases). This CDR3 region has 20 residues. With 2 bases removed from V and 0 bases from J, the gap between germline ends came to 23 bases. Per the germline V gene, CDR1 is SGHVS and CDR2 is FQNEAQ.

This clone has at least ten counts. The rearrangement uses TRBV30 and TRBJ2-5, with D possibly matching TRBD2 (5 bases). V dropped 5 bases and J dropped 4 bases, with 5 bases sitting between them. The germline V gene encodes CDR1 GTSNPN and CDR2 SVGIG (reference sequence). The CDR3 is 10 residues long. The CDR3 here is CAWGGETQYF. Here the CDR3 DNA reads TGTGCCTGGGGAGGAGAGACCCAGTACTTC.

This clone was counted between two and nine times. As DNA, the CDR3 is TGTGCCACCAGCAGAGCCTCCCCTTCCGAAGCTTTCTTT. Amino acids: CATSRASPSEAFF. The chain employs TRBV15 and TRBJ1-1; no firm D call. Germline lookup yields CDR1 LNHNV and CDR2 YYDKDF (reference sequence). This CDR3 has 13 residues. Trimming cost V 1 base and J 8 bases, with 11 bases left between them.

The V call is TRBV27, the J call TRBJ2-3, with 7 bases that match TRBD2. Germline assignment: CDR1 MNHEY and CDR2 SMNVEV (reference sequence). V lost 5 bases to trimming and J lost 0 bases; unmatched junction nucleotides: 8. CDR3 length: 16 amino acids. Here the CDR3 DNA reads TGTGCCAGCAGTCCTTTTCTAGCGGTGAGCACAGATACGCAGTATTTT. Its protein is CASSPFLAVSTDTQYF.

The gene calls are TRBV28 and TRBJ2-7; TRBD1 aligns across 7 bases. The CDR3 is 15 residues long. CDR1 MDHEN and CDR2 SYDVKM come from the germline V gene. Trimming took 3 bases from V and 3 from J; bases not matched to a gene: 8. CDR3: CASSFSRGFDYEQYF. The CDR3 DNA follows: TGTGCCAGCAGTTTTTCCAGGGGGTTTGACTACGAGCAGTACTTC.

This clone was recorded a few times. V gene TRBV29-1 combines with J gene TRBJ2-5; 8 bases match TRBD1. V lost 7 bases, J lost 5 bases, and 6 bases stayed unmatched. This CDR3 spans 12 amino acids. The germline gives CDR1 SQVTM, CDR2 ANQGSEA. CDR3 nucleotide sequence: TGCAGCGCCTACACAGGGGGTGAGACCCAGTACTTC. It translates to CSAYTGGETQYF.

This clone appeared a few times. V is TRBV4-2 and J is TRBJ2-7; TRBD2 matches at 14 bases. The trim removed 3 bases at V and 5 bases at J, leaving 6 bases unmatched. The CDR3 loop spans 16 amino acids. Germline V gene data show CDR1 as LGHNA and CDR2 as YNFKEQ. DNA of the CDR3: TGTGCCAGCAGCCACCGACTAGCGGGAGGGCCCCACGAGCAGTACTTC. This codes for CASSHRLAGGPHEQYF.

This clone was picked up a small number of times. Different DNA sequences within this sample yield the same CDR3. J is TRBJ1-3 and V is TRBV30; no firm D call. The CDR3 is made up of 13 amino acids. Trimming removed 0 bases at V and 0 bases at J, with 3 bases between. Germline V gene data show CDR1 as GTSNPN and CDR2 as SVGIG (reference sequence). CDR3 residues: CAWSVASGNTIYF. CDR3 coding DNA: TGTGCCTGGAGTGTGGCCTCTGGAAACACCATATATTTT.

The gene calls are TRBV5-1 and TRBJ2-5; the D is unclear. V shed 0 bases and J shed 0 bases, with 9 bases lying between them. The CDR3 spans 15 residues. Germline loops: CDR1 SGHRS, CDR2 YFSETQ. The CDR3: CASSLVADYQETQYF. The CDR3 DNA reads as TGCGCCAGCAGCTTGGTGGCAGACTACCAAGAGACCCAGTACTTC. Full variable domain (missing parts from reference TRBV5-1 and TRBJ2-5): KAGVTQTPRYLIKTRGQQVTLSCSPISGHRSVSWYQQTPGQGLQFLFEYFSETQRNKGNFPGRFSGRQFSNSRSEMNVSTLELGDSALYLCASSLVADYQETQYFGPGTRLLVL.

The CDR3 spells CASSWTGGAFLPGYTF. CDR3 nucleotides: TGTGCCAGCAGCTGGACAGGGGGTGCCTTTCTGCCAGGCTACACCTTC. The rearrangement uses TRBV6-6 and TRBJ1-2, with TRBD1 matching over 10 bases. This CDR3 is 16 amino acids long. Germline V gene lookup returns CDR1 MNHNY and CDR2 SVGAGI (reference sequence). V dropped 6 bases and J dropped 8; count of bases not matched to a gene: 15.

CDR3 in amino acids: CAWDRDRIYEQYF. As DNA, the CDR3 is TGTGCCTGGGACCGGGACAGGATTTACGAGCAGTACTTC. V is TRBV30 and J is TRBJ2-7, with TRBD1 matching over 8 bases. The CDR3 extends over 13 amino acids. Per the germline V gene, CDR1 is GTSNPN and CDR2 is SVGIG (reference sequence). V lost 5 bases and J lost 4; bases outside the gene matches: 7.

This clone occurred a few times. The V gene is TRBV4-1, the J gene TRBJ1-4; D unclear. Per the germline V gene, CDR1 is MGHRA and CDR2 is YSYEKL. V lost 4 bases and J lost 4, with 10 bases in between. The CDR3 runs to 14 residues. CDR3 in amino acids: CASSRGEDNEKLFF. The CDR3 DNA reads as TGCGCCAGCAGCCGCGGGGAAGATAATGAAAAACTGTTTTTT.